Presented here are 24 T cell receptor beta chains from one specimen sequenced in a study of OX40 agonist ivuxolimab in advanced cancers. Generated by immunoSEQ multiplex PCR, the TCRdb table keeps only in-frame clones and is missing some. The sample carries 75,000 to 95,000 clones, around nine tenths recorded once. The sequencing used CD4+ or CD8+ T cells sorted from blood, collected in a trial of the OX40 agonist ivuxolimab. These receptors were taken from an adult with an advanced solid tumor such as melanoma, head and neck, liver or kidney cancer.

The chain links TRBV7-9 to TRBJ2-6; D is perhaps TRBD2 (6 bases). Trimming pared 5 bases from V and 0 bases from J, leaving 14 bases between. In germline, CDR1 is SEHNR, CDR2 FQNEAQ (reference sequence). This CDR3 has 17 residues. The CDR3 loop reads CASSPGGAHSGANVLTF. The CDR3 DNA sequence: TGTGCCAGCAGCCCCGGAGGGGCTCACTCTGGGGCCAACGTCCTGACTTTC.

The chain joins TRBV27 to TRBJ2-3; 7 positions agree with TRBD1. J gave up 1 base and V 5 bases, and 6 bases lay outside the gene matches. This CDR3 is built from 15 residues. The germline gives CDR1 MNHEY, CDR2 SMNVEV (reference sequence). CDR3 amino acids: CASSDPGQGTDTQYF. The CDR3 coding sequence is TGTGCCAGCAGTGACCCAGGACAGGGCACAGATACGCAGTATTTT.

In its sample, this clone was seen a few times. One junction end does not reproduce the germline sequence, and a read error may be involved. The rearrangement uses TRBV29-1 and TRBJ2-3; D is undetermined. The CDR3 contains 12 residues. Germline lookup yields CDR1 SQVTM and CDR2 ANQGSEA. For the CDR3, the DNA is TGCAGCGTTGAAGACAGCATAGATACGCAGTATTTT. Translating it yields CSVEDSIDTQYF.

This CDR3 is CASRQTGSGELFF. Written as DNA, the CDR3 is TGTGCCAGCAGACAGACAGGGTCCGGGGAGCTGTTTTTT. The chain recombines TRBV11-2 with TRBJ2-2; TRBD1 aligns across 7 bases. CDR1 and CDR2 from the germline V gene are SGHAT and FQNNGV. CDR3 length: 13 residues. V was clipped by 6 bases and J by 6 bases; unmatched bases: 4. The full variable domain, with the rest looked up from reference TRBV11-2 and TRBJ2-2, is EAGVAQSPRYKIIEKRQSVAFWCNPISGHATLYWYQQILGQGPKLLIQFQNNGVVDDSQLPKDRFSAERLKGVDSTLKIQPAKLEDSAVYLCASRQTGSGELFFGEGSRLTVL.

The gene calls are TRBV29-1 and TRBJ2-5; 7 bases fit TRBD1. This CDR3 region has 12 residues. V dropped 7 bases and J dropped 3; count of bases not matched to a gene: 5. Germline CDR1 SQVTM, CDR2 ANQGSEA. The CDR3 reads CSGITGEETQYF. The CDR3 DNA reads TGCAGCGGGATTACAGGGGAAGAGACCCAGTACTTC.

The V call is TRBV7-2, the J call TRBJ2-7; TRBD1 might be the D (6 bases). This CDR3 contains 12 residues. The V and J ends lost 5 bases and 6 bases respectively, with 11 bases between them. Germline-derived CDR1 and CDR2 are SGHTA and FQGNSA. CDR3 sequence reads: CASSVTGLEQYF. CDR3 coding DNA: TGTGCCAGCAGCGTCACAGGGCTCGAGCAGTACTTC.

This chain's CDR3 is CASSYQGSTKNIQYF. The CDR3 bases are TGTGCCAGCAGTTACCAAGGCTCAACCAAAAACATTCAGTACTTC. The V gene is TRBV6-5, the J gene TRBJ2-4; D is uncertain. CDR3 size: 15 residues. Germline CDR1 and CDR2: MNHEY and SVGAGI. V lost 2 bases, J lost 2 bases, and 10 bases lay in between.

CDR3 nucleotides: TGTGCCAGCAGCTCAATCCCCAGTGGACTACTAGGGTATGGCTACACCTTC. Translated: CASSSIPSGLLGYGYTF. V is TRBV7-2 and J is TRBJ1-2; D gene ambiguous. CDR3 length: 17 residues. Trimming cost V 4 bases and J 5 bases, with 23 bases left between them. The germline gives CDR1 SGHTA, CDR2 FQGNSA.

The chain joins TRBV28 to TRBJ1-2; a weak D match, TRBD1 (5 bases). Germline CDR1 and CDR2: MDHEN and SYDVKM. The CDR3 contains 15 residues. V lost 7 bases and J lost 8, with 23 bases in between. DNA of the CDR3: TGTGCCAGCACCGACCGGAGGGGCAGGGCGAACGGCTACACCTTC. It specifies CASTDRRGRANGYTF.

This clone was found a few times. The chain combines TRBV11-3 with TRBJ2-5, with TRBD2 matching 14 bases. CDR1 and CDR2 from the germline V gene are SGHNT and YENEEA. The CDR3 covers 15 residues. V was clipped by 4 bases and J by 4 bases; unmatched bases: 2. CDR3 amino acids: CASSSGLAGGETQYF. The CDR3 nucleotides read TGTGCCAGCAGCTCCGGACTAGCGGGGGGAGAGACCCAGTACTTC.

This chain links TRBV4-3 with TRBJ2-4, with 7 bases matching TRBD1. The CDR3 has 14 amino acids. Germline loops: CDR1 LGHNA, CDR2 YSLEER. The junction had 2 bases not matched to a gene; V was cut back by 0 bases and J by 6 bases. CDR3 loop: CASSQEGTANIQYF. The CDR3 DNA sequence: TGCGCCAGCAGCCAAGAGGGGACAGCAAACATTCAGTACTTC.

The chain has TRBV7-9 and TRBJ1-1; 7 nucleotides match TRBD1. Germline V CDR1 and CDR2: SEHNR, FQNEAQ (reference sequence). The CDR3 consists of 14 residues. The V gene end was trimmed by 2 bases and the J gene end by 0 bases; junction bases not matched to a gene: 0. The CDR3, as DNA: TGTGCCAGCAGCTTACAGGGGGTGAACACTGAAGCTTTCTTT. The encoded protein is CASSLQGVNTEAFF. Complete variable domain (other parts from reference TRBV7-9 and TRBJ1-1): DTGVSQNPRHKITKRGQNVTFRCDPISEHNRLYWYRQTLGQGPEFLTYFQNEAQLEKSRLLSDRFSAERPKGSFSTLEIQRTEQGDSAMYLCASSLQGVNTEAFFGQGTRLTVV.

The table lists this clone with a count of one. The V call is TRBV5-4, the J call TRBJ2-3; possibly TRBD1 or TRBD2 for D (5 bases each). CDR1 SGHNT and CDR2 YYREEE come from the germline V gene (reference sequence). With 1 base removed from V and 5 bases from J, the gap between germline ends came to 14 bases. The CDR3 runs to 15 residues. This CDR3 reads CASSLMGVRGDTQYF. CDR3 nucleotides: TGTGCCAGCAGCTTGATGGGGGTTCGGGGAGATACGCAGTATTTT.

V usage is TRBV7-3 and J usage is TRBJ2-2; TRBD1 matches 8 bases. The CDR3 runs 14 residues. Germline V lookup: CDR1 SGHTA, CDR2 FQGTGA. Unmatched junction bases numbered 4, after V lost 4 bases and J lost 6 bases. The CDR3 loop reads CASSSGGGPGELFF. In DNA, the CDR3 is TGTGCCAGCAGCTCAGGGGGCGGACCCGGGGAGCTGTTTTTT.

This rearrangement joins TRBV7-2 to TRBJ2-1; 8 bases map to TRBD2. In germline, CDR1 is SGHTA, CDR2 FQGNSA. This CDR3 region has 16 residues. The V gene end was trimmed by 0 bases and the J gene end by 7 bases; junction bases not matched to a gene: 8. This CDR3 reads CASSLARAGGANEQFF. The DNA of the CDR3 is TGTGCCAGCAGCTTAGCGCGGGCGGGGGGAGCGAATGAGCAGTTCTTC.

The chain carries TRBV30 and TRBJ1-1; the match to TRBD1 covers 7 bases. Trimming cost V 0 bases and J 13 bases; bases outside gene matches: 14. Per the germline V gene, CDR1 is GTSNPN and CDR2 is SVGIG (reference sequence). The CDR3 totals 14 residues. CDR3 DNA: TGTGCCTGGAGTGTACAGGGAGGGGGCGTTGAGGTTTTCTTT. Translation: CAWSVQGGGVEVFF. Supplemented by reference TRBV30 and TRBJ1-1, the full variable domain reads SQTIHQWPATLVQPVGSPLSLECTVEGTSNPNLYWYRQAAGRGLQLLFYSVGIGQISSEVPQNLSASRPQDRQFILSSKKLLLSDSGFYLCAWSVQGGGVEVFFGQGTRLTVV.

The chain uses TRBV6-1 and TRBJ2-2; 7 bases line up with TRBD1. Unmatched junction bases numbered 8, after V lost 11 bases and J lost 5 bases. Germline V gene data show CDR1 as MNHNS and CDR2 as SASEGT. This CDR3 region has 13 residues. CDR3 DNA: TGTGCCGGACTTACAGGGGAAACCGGGGAGCTGTTTTTT. It specifies CAGLTGETGELFF.

This rearrangement joins TRBV6-5 to TRBJ1-2; 8 nucleotides align to TRBD1. V trimming: 5 bases; J trimming: 6 bases; junction bases outside the gene matches: 5. The CDR3 sequence is 13 residues long. The V gene's germline CDR1 is MNHEY and CDR2 SVGAGI. In DNA, the CDR3 is TGTGCCAGCAGTCCTCACAGGGGGGATGGCTACACCTTC. Its protein product is CASSPHRGDGYTF.

The V gene is TRBV7-2, the J gene TRBJ1-4; 7 nucleotides agree with TRBD1. Germline CDR1 reads SGHTA; CDR2 reads FQGNSA. CDR3 size: 16 residues. The V gene end was trimmed by 5 bases and the J gene end by 1 base; junction bases not matched to a gene: 7. The DNA for the CDR3 is TGTGCCAGCAGCGTTGGGACAGCAAGAACTAATGAAAAACTGTTTTTT. The encoded protein is CASSVGTARTNEKLFF.

This clone occurred a few times. This chain uses TRBV7-2 with TRBJ2-3, with 10 bases fitting TRBD2. Losses at the gene ends were 1 base for V and 6 bases for J; bases not matched to a gene: 4. The CDR3 has 15 amino acids. CDR1 is SGHTA and CDR2 is FQGNSA in the germline V gene. The CDR3 DNA reads TGTGCCAGCAGCTTAGGAGCGGGGGGGCCCGATACGCAGTATTTT. Translated: CASSLGAGGPDTQYF.

The chain has TRBV5-6 and TRBJ2-3; 12 nucleotides align to TRBD2. The CDR3 runs 16 residues. V gave up 4 bases and J gave up 2 bases; unmatched junction bases: 5. Germline CDR1 is SGHDT and CDR2 is YYEEEE. Here the CDR3 reads CASSPGLAGFTDTQYF. In DNA form, the CDR3 reads TGTGCCAGCAGCCCAGGACTAGCGGGGTTCACAGATACGCAGTATTTT.

The count of this clone is one. The chain carries TRBV4-1 and TRBJ2-6; D possibly corresponds to TRBD1 (6 bases). V shed 4 bases and J shed 3 bases, with 10 bases lying between them. CDR1 and CDR2 from the germline V gene are MGHRA and YSYEKL. The CDR3 runs 15 residues. The CDR3 sequence is CASSPPDSGANVLTF. The CDR3, as DNA: TGCGCCAGCAGCCCCCCGGACAGTGGGGCCAACGTCCTGACTTTC.

The chain is built from TRBV2 and TRBJ2-1; TRBD1 aligns across 7 bases. Germline loops: CDR1 SNHLY, CDR2 FYNNEI. Trimming at V came to 4 bases and at J to 4 bases, leaving 7 bases not matched to a gene. The CDR3 extends over 15 amino acids. The CDR3 DNA follows: TGTGCCAGCAGTGCATCCTACAGGGGATACAATGAGCAGTTCTTC. Protein sequence: CASSASYRGYNEQFF.

The chain combines TRBV7-2 with TRBJ1-1, with D uncertain. CDR1 SGHTA and CDR2 FQGNSA come from the germline V gene. The CDR3 length is 13 residues. V shed 5 bases and J shed 2 bases, with 9 bases lying between them. The CDR3 sequence: CASSGEGNTEAFF. CDR3 bases: TGTGCCAGCAGCGGGGAAGGCAACACTGAAGCTTTCTTT.